Presented here are 26 T cell receptor beta chains from one specimen sequenced in a study of a mutant IDH1 vaccine in newly diagnosed glioma. These receptors' antigens are unknown. Clones were sequenced by immunoSEQ multiplex PCR, and TCRdb holds only the in-frame ones, with some missing. This table has 55,000 to 65,000 clones, 80% to 85% appearing once. Time point indicated: week 35, safety follow-up. All doses held 300 ug of mutant IDH1 20-mer peptide, with topical imiquimod. Sequenced here: PBMCs, sampled from a glioma patient whose treatment included an IDH1 peptide vaccine. The origin of the receptors is a man under 40 with glioma.

The V call is TRBV6-4, the J call TRBJ2-3; perhaps TRBD1 as D (6 bases). V was shortened by 3 bases and J by 2 bases, with 9 bases between the two germline ends. The germline CDR1 and CDR2 sequences are MRHNA and SNTAGT. The CDR3 loop spans 14 amino acids. The CDR3: CASSEGAHTDTQYF. In DNA, the CDR3 is TGTGCCAGCAGTGAGGGGGCACACACAGATACGCAGTATTTT.

The rearrangement links TRBV4-1 to TRBJ2-7; tentatively, D is TRBD1 (6 bases). This CDR3 is 15 amino acids long. Germline V gene data show CDR1 as MGHRA and CDR2 as YSYEKL. Trimming shortened V by 1 base and J by 3 bases, and 13 bases separated the two germline ends. The CDR3 sequence is CASSQGAGTNYEQYF. The CDR3 region has the DNA TGCGCCAGCAGCCAAGGGGCAGGGACAAACTACGAGCAGTACTTC.

The chain's CDR3 is CASSTTRYSINRGQEKLFF. In nucleotides, the CDR3 is TGTGCCAGCAGCACCACTAGATACAGCATTAACAGGGGGCAGGAAAAACTGTTTTTT. The chain combines TRBV7-9 with TRBJ1-4; 9 bases are a match to TRBD1. The CDR3 has 19 amino acids. Germline-derived CDR1 and CDR2 are SEHNR and FQNEAQ (reference sequence). The J segment lost 8 bases and the V segment lost 5 bases, leaving 21 bases of the junction unmatched.

The V call is TRBV14, the J call TRBJ1-6; D uncertain. Trimming took 4 bases from V and 0 from J, leaving 10 bases between them. This CDR3 has 16 residues. CDR1 and CDR2 from the germline V gene are SGHDN and FVKESK. The CDR3 here is CASSLTLVSYNSPLHF. CDR3 sequence (DNA): TGTGCCAGCAGCCTTACACTGGTCTCCTATAATTCACCCCTCCACTTT.

The V and J genes are TRBV9 and TRBJ1-6; D is perhaps TRBD1 (6 bases). From germline, CDR1 is SGDLS and CDR2 YYNGEE. With 3 bases removed from V and 7 bases from J, the gap between germline ends came to 14 bases. This CDR3 spans 15 amino acids. The CDR3 is CASSAQGQGNSPLHF. The DNA for the CDR3 is TGTGCCAGCAGCGCCCAGGGGCAAGGCAATTCACCCCTCCACTTT.

This rearrangement joins TRBV11-2 to TRBJ2-2, with D uncertain. V was trimmed by 2 bases and J by 2 bases, leaving 18 bases between them. Per the germline V gene, CDR1 is SGHAT and CDR2 is FQNNGV. This CDR3 is built from 18 residues. The CDR3 nucleotides are TGTGCCAGCAGCTTAATATTTCGGGCAGCCTATAACACCGGGGAGCTGTTTTTT. As protein: CASSLIFRAAYNTGELFF.

The genes are TRBV5-1 and TRBJ1-5, with D maybe TRBD1 (5 bases). V was shortened by 0 bases and J by 9 bases, with 13 bases between the two germline ends. In germline, CDR1 is SGHRS, CDR2 YFSETQ. There are 14 residues in the CDR3. The CDR3 region has the DNA TGCGCCAGCAGCTTGGGGGCAGCTGGGGGGCCCCAGCATTTT. It is translated as CASSLGAAGGPQHF.

This clone was observed a single time. The chain combines TRBV13 with TRBJ2-1; D gene unclear. CDR1 is PRHDT, CDR2 FYEKMQ, per germline (reference sequence). With 5 bases removed from V and 8 bases from J, the gap between germline ends came to 13 bases. This CDR3 spans 13 amino acids. CDR3 loop: CASSPLGEYEQFF. For the CDR3, the DNA is TGTGCCAGCAGCCCTCTAGGCGAATATGAGCAGTTCTTC.

The chain joins TRBV7-6 to TRBJ1-5, with D unresolved. Germline values: CDR1 SGHVS, CDR2 FNYEAQ. Trimming stripped 5 bases from V and 0 bases from J, with 11 bases between. This CDR3 region has 15 residues. In DNA, the CDR3 is TGTGCCAGCAGCCCAGTCGGGTTTAGCAATCAGCCCCAGCATTTT. As protein: CASSPVGFSNQPQHF.

Written as DNA, the CDR3 is TGTGCCTGGATCAAATCACAGGAGAACTCCTACGAGCAGTACTTC. Translating it yields CAWIKSQENSYEQYF. The chain has TRBV30 and TRBJ2-7; tentative D call: TRBD1 (5 bases). V lost 4 bases and J lost 0, with 16 bases in between. Per the germline V gene, CDR1 is GTSNPN and CDR2 is SVGIG (reference sequence). The length of the CDR3 is 15 residues.

This rearrangement joins TRBV5-4 to TRBJ2-2, with unresolved D. Per germline, CDR1 SGHNT and CDR2 YYREEE (reference sequence). The CDR3 consists of 12 residues. Trimming cost V 4 bases and J 8 bases, with 9 bases left between them. This CDR3 reads CASSPVGGELFF. Written as DNA, the CDR3 is TGTGCCAGCAGCCCCGTGGGGGGGGAGCTGTTTTTT.

V and J are TRBV6-5 and TRBJ2-7; the D is unclear. Trimming pared 2 bases from V and 0 bases from J, leaving 11 bases between. The CDR3 is 15 amino acids. Germline assignment: CDR1 MNHEY and CDR2 SVGAGI. CDR3 in amino acids: CASSYAGTSSYEQYF. CDR3 nucleotide sequence: TGTGCCAGCAGTTACGCAGGAACCTCCTCCTACGAGCAGTACTTC.

The chain recombines TRBV5-6 with TRBJ1-4; D gene uncertain. V was shortened by 4 bases and J by 6 bases, with 19 bases between the two germline ends. Germline V CDR1 and CDR2: SGHDT, YYEEEE. This CDR3 is 16 amino acids long. The CDR3 here is CASSTRSGWFDEKLFF. The CDR3 nucleotides are TGTGCCAGCAGCACCAGGTCGGGGTGGTTCGATGAAAAACTGTTTTTT.

V is TRBV10-1 and J is TRBJ1-2; unclear D gene. CDR1 is WNHNN, CDR2 SYGVQD, per germline (reference sequence). The CDR3 has 13 residues. Trimming left V 6 bases short and J 8 bases short, with 16 bases between. In DNA, the CDR3 is TGCGCCAGCAGCGAGAGTGACGGCGAGGGCTACACCTTC. As protein: CASSESDGEGYTF.

The chain links TRBV19 to TRBJ1-2; 7 bases line up with TRBD1. V lost 9 bases and J lost 1; bases outside the gene matches: 5. The CDR3 has 13 amino acids. Germline assignment: CDR1 LNHDA and CDR2 SQIVND (reference sequence). The CDR3 bases are TGTGCCAGCACGGGACAGCTTAACTATGGCTACACCTTC. This encodes CASTGQLNYGYTF.

The rearrangement links TRBV15 to TRBJ1-1, with 7 bases that match TRBD1. The V and J ends lost 0 bases and 6 bases, in that order; junction bases with no gene match: 10. This CDR3 contains 16 residues. Germline CDR1 reads LNHNV; CDR2 reads YYDKDF (reference sequence). The CDR3 loop is CATSRDPTKTGAEAFF. The CDR3 region has the DNA TGTGCCACCAGCAGAGATCCAACGAAAACAGGGGCTGAAGCTTTCTTT. The entire variable domain, with the rest obtained from reference TRBV15 and TRBJ1-1, is as follows: DAMVIQNPRYQVTQFGKPVTLSCSQTLNHNVMYWYQQKSSQAPKLLFHYYDKDFNNEADTPDNFQSRRPNTSFCFLDIRSPGLGDTAMYLCATSRDPTKTGAEAFFGQGTRLTVV.

This clone has a handful of counts. The chain employs TRBV10-1 and TRBJ1-1, with a weak D call TRBD1 (6 bases). CDR1 and CDR2 (germline): WNHNN, SYGVQD (reference sequence). The V end was cut by 3 bases, the J end by 1 base, with 12 bases between. This CDR3 contains 15 residues. The CDR3 here is CASSEQGGENTEAFF. The CDR3 DNA reads as TGCGCCAGCAGTGAACAGGGTGGCGAGAACACTGAAGCTTTCTTT.

V usage is TRBV4-2 and J usage is TRBJ2-7; D gene uncertain. The V end was cut by 0 bases, the J end by 2 bases, with 5 bases between. There are 13 residues in the CDR3. The germline gives CDR1 LGHNA, CDR2 YNFKEQ. The DNA for the CDR3 is TGTGCCAGCAGCCAAGATCGAACCTACGAGCAGTACTTC. It encodes CASSQDRTYEQYF.

This clone was found once. The V and J genes are TRBV11-2 and TRBJ2-3; D may be TRBD2 (6 bases). The V and J ends lost 1 base and 1 base respectively, with 9 bases between them. Germline CDR1 and CDR2: SGHAT and FQNNGV. The CDR3 sequence is 15 residues long. CDR3 amino acids: CASSLGGTRTDTQYF. For the CDR3, the DNA is TGTGCCAGCAGCTTAGGGGGGACTCGCACAGATACGCAGTATTTT.

The V gene is TRBV6-5, the J gene TRBJ2-1, with D unclear. This CDR3 comprises 13 residues. Germline V gives CDR1 MNHEY, CDR2 SVGAGI. V shed 6 bases and J shed 7 bases, with 13 bases lying between them. CDR3 sequence: CASSNTKVNEQFF. The CDR3, as DNA: TGTGCCAGCAGCAATACGAAAGTAAATGAGCAGTTCTTC.

The chain carries TRBV6-1 and TRBJ2-5; D is possibly TRBD1 (6 bases). The CDR3 has 15 amino acids. V was cut by 6 bases and J by 9 bases, with 23 bases left in between. Germline assignment: CDR1 MNHNS and CDR2 SASEGT. CDR3 DNA sequence: TGTGCCAGCAGCTGGACAGAGACGCCCAGCGGCCCCCAGTACTTC. It is translated as CASSWTETPSGPQYF.

The chain is built from TRBV7-9 and TRBJ1-6; the D gene is possibly TRBD1 (6 bases). V was clipped by 6 bases and J by 2 bases, with 14 bases between them. Germline-derived CDR1 and CDR2 are SEHNR and FQNEAQ (reference sequence). CDR3 length equals 16 residues. CDR3 DNA sequence: TGTGCCAGCAGGGAGCCGGGGGGGCCCTATAATTCACCCCTCCACTTT. Encoded protein: CASREPGGPYNSPLHF.

The V call is TRBV29-1, the J call TRBJ1-2; D is unclear. The V end was cut by 6 bases, the J end by 0 bases, with 17 bases between. The CDR3 contains 15 residues. Germline values: CDR1 SQVTM, CDR2 ANQGSEA. The CDR3 DNA reads as TGCAGCGTCGCCCCGGGCGGCAGAGCTAACTATGGCTACACCTTC. Protein product: CSVAPGGRANYGYTF.

The rearrangement joins TRBV28 to TRBJ1-2; D gene uncertain. The CDR3 contains 12 residues. The germline gives CDR1 MDHEN, CDR2 SYDVKM. V lost 6 bases and J 8 bases, leaving 13 bases between the germline ends. For the CDR3, the DNA is TGTGCCAGCAGGCGGACTGTGGTGGGCTACACCTTC. This sequence encodes CASRRTVVGYTF.

The chain is built from TRBV5-8 and TRBJ2-5, with no clear D. Germline-derived CDR1 and CDR2 are SGHTS and YDEGEE. The CDR3 totals 14 residues. The V gene lost 0 bases and the J gene lost 2 bases, with 8 bases spanning the gap. CDR3 sequence: CASSLEAGQETQYF. The CDR3 DNA reads as TGTGCCAGCAGCTTGGAGGCAGGACAAGAGACCCAGTACTTC. Full variable domain (outside the CDR3, taken from reference TRBV5-8 and TRBJ2-5): EAGVTQSPTHLIKTRGQQATLRCSPISGHTSVYWYQQALGLGLQFLLWYDEGEERNRGNFPPRFSGRQFPNYSSELNVNALELEDSALYLCASSLEAGQETQYFGPGTRLLVL.

V is TRBV2 and J is TRBJ2-7, with D possibly TRBD2 on 6 matching bases. The CDR3 loop spans 13 amino acids. The germline gives CDR1 SNHLY, CDR2 FYNNEI. Trimming pared 2 bases from V and 5 bases from J, leaving 10 bases between. The CDR3: CASSEIRRDEQYF. The CDR3 DNA reads TGTGCCAGCAGTGAAATAAGGAGGGACGAGCAGTACTTC.